The 22 T cell receptor beta chains below come from one sample, sequenced in a study of blood T cell repertoires in COVID-19. The repertoire was sequenced with immunoSEQ multiplex PCR; TCRdb's copy has only in-frame clones and lacks some. The sample contains approximately 330,000 clones, approximately 86% of which appear only once. The sequencing sample was made of PBMCs or T cells enriched from blood (not recorded which). The receptor source for this set is a woman between 40 and 55 years old with acute COVID-19.

This chain connects TRBV7-9 to TRBJ1-1; no definite D call. The CDR3 is 13 residues long. Trimming removed 0 bases at V and 8 bases at J, with 10 bases between. The germline V gene has CDR1 SEHNR and CDR2 FQNEAQ (reference sequence). The CDR3 DNA sequence: TGTGCCAGCAGCTTAGCGGGCGCGAAAGAAGCTTTCTTT. This encodes CASSLAGAKEAFF.

V gene TRBV7-9 combines with J gene TRBJ1-5; maybe TRBD1 (5 bases). With 1 base removed from V and 5 bases from J, the gap between germline ends came to 6 bases. This CDR3 has 13 amino acids. Germline values: CDR1 SEHNR, CDR2 FQNEAQ (reference sequence). The CDR3, as DNA: TGTGCCAGCAGCTTAGGGGGGGATCAGCCCCAGCATTTT. Protein product: CASSLGGDQPQHF.

The chain has TRBV9 and TRBJ2-7; D may be TRBD1 (6 bases). Between the trimmed V and J ends, which lost 4 bases and 9 bases, there was a span of 20 bases. Germline CDR1 is SGDLS and CDR2 is YYNGEE. The CDR3 length is 14 residues. CDR3 residues: CASSPDGQGQGQYF. The CDR3 DNA follows: TGTGCCAGCAGCCCCGACGGGCAGGGGCAGGGGCAGTACTTC.

The V and J genes are TRBV6-5 and TRBJ2-1; the match to TRBD2 covers 8 bases. The V and J ends lost 0 bases and 3 bases, in that order; junction bases with no gene match: 4. This CDR3 contains 16 residues. The germline V gene has CDR1 MNHEY and CDR2 SVGAGI. The CDR3 region is CASSYSTGGGYNEQFF. The CDR3 nucleotides read TGTGCCAGCAGTTACTCAACGGGAGGGGGCTACAATGAGCAGTTCTTC.

This clone was seen only once. This rearrangement joins TRBV27 to TRBJ2-1; weak D call: TRBD2 (5 bases). The CDR3 is made up of 17 amino acids. In germline, CDR1 is MNHEY, CDR2 SMNVEV (reference sequence). V lost 5 bases to trimming and J lost 3 bases, with 20 bases between them. The CDR3 DNA reads as TGTGCCAGCAGTCAAGGTCGGGGTAGGATAGGCTACAATGAGCAGTTCTTC. It yields the protein CASSQGRGRIGYNEQFF.

The rearrangement links TRBV10-2 to TRBJ2-6; D is unresolved. From germline, CDR1 is WSHSY and CDR2 SAAADI. The CDR3 is made up of 17 amino acids. The germline V and J ends were trimmed by 2 bases and 0 bases, with 11 bases remaining between them. CDR3 residues: CASSEEVTTSGANVLTF. The CDR3 DNA is TGCGCCAGCAGTGAGGAGGTCACCACCTCTGGGGCCAACGTCCTGACTTTC.

This clone occurred a few times. The chain employs TRBV5-1 and TRBJ1-4; D is perhaps TRBD1 (6 bases). Germline V lookup: CDR1 SGHRS, CDR2 YFSETQ. This CDR3 has 16 residues. Deletions cut 2 bases from V and 8 bases from J, with 19 bases between. CDR3 coding DNA: TGCGCCAGCAGCTTCCAGGGGATACTCTCCTCCGAAAAACTGTTTTTT. Translated, it gives CASSFQGILSSEKLFF.

V usage is TRBV3-1 (or the pseudogene TRBV3-2) and J usage is TRBJ1-5; 8 nucleotides match TRBD1. The ends lost 5 bases at V and 7 bases at J; junction bases unmatched: 4. Germline V gives CDR1 LGHDT, CDR2 YNNKEL (reference sequence). This CDR3 contains 13 residues. The CDR3 region is CASSDRGGQPQHF. The CDR3 nucleotides read TGTGCCAGCAGCGACAGGGGAGGGCAGCCCCAGCATTTT.

The chain uses TRBV20-1 and TRBJ1-3; D ambiguous. Trimming removed 3 bases at V and 3 bases at J, with 12 bases between. This CDR3 region has 14 residues. Germline values: CDR1 DFQATT, CDR2 SNEGSKA (reference sequence). As DNA, the CDR3 is TGCAGTGCTAGTCGGCCGACTGATGGAAACACCATATATTTT. As protein: CSASRPTDGNTIYF.

Comments on this clone: This may stem from a read error, because a much larger clone lies one nucleotide away. Other DNA sequences in the sample encode the same CDR3. This chain joins TRBV5-4 and TRBJ1-3; D perhaps matches TRBD1 (5 bases). V lost 1 base and J 0 bases, leaving 5 bases between the germline ends. Germline CDR1 SGHNT, CDR2 YYREEE (reference sequence). This CDR3 contains 14 residues. The CDR3 nucleotides are TGTGCCAGCAGCTTGCAGGGCTCTGGAAACACCATATATTTT. Protein: CASSLQGSGNTIYF.

The rearrangement links TRBV4-1 to TRBJ1-1; unclear D gene. The germline gives CDR1 MGHRA, CDR2 YSYEKL. This CDR3 is 15 amino acids long. Trimming stripped 0 bases from V and 3 bases from J, with 11 bases between. CDR3 protein: CASSQESNRDTEAFF. The CDR3 nucleotides are TGCGCCAGCAGCCAAGAGAGCAACCGGGACACTGAAGCTTTCTTT.

This chain uses TRBV7-2 with TRBJ2-7; 8 nucleotides agree with TRBD2. V lost 1 base, J lost 2 bases, and 10 bases stayed unmatched. The CDR3 has 17 amino acids. Germline CDR1 is SGHTA and CDR2 is FQGNSA. This CDR3 reads CASSLVGGRRAPYEQYF. The CDR3 DNA follows: TGTGCCAGCAGCTTAGTAGGCGGGAGGAGGGCCCCCTACGAGCAGTACTTC.

The chain links TRBV11-2 to TRBJ1-5, with D perhaps TRBD1 (5 bases). Germline assignment: CDR1 SGHAT and CDR2 FQNNGV. This CDR3 comprises 15 residues. With 5 bases removed from V and 1 base from J, the gap between germline ends came to 12 bases. The CDR3 spells CASSPSGGSNQPQHF. The DNA for the CDR3 is TGTGCCAGCAGCCCCTCGGGGGGGAGCAATCAGCCCCAGCATTTT.

This clone was seen a handful of times. The chain recombines TRBV18 with TRBJ2-2, with D tentatively TRBD2 (6 bases). V was clipped by 0 bases and J by 10 bases, with 9 bases between them. Germline CDR1 KGHSH, CDR2 LQKENI. The CDR3 spans 13 residues. In DNA form, the CDR3 reads TGTGCCAGCTCACCACCTGCTAGCGAGGAGCTGTTTTTT. It translates to CASSPPASEELFF.

CDR3 region: CASSPEILTGINEQYF. CDR3 nucleotides: TGTGCCAGCAGTCCCGAAATTCTGACAGGGATCAACGAGCAGTACTTC. V and J are TRBV27 and TRBJ2-7; 7 bases line up with TRBD1. The length of the CDR3 is 16 residues. J gave up 5 bases and V 5 bases, and 15 bases lay outside the gene matches. The germline V gene has CDR1 MNHEY and CDR2 SMNVEV (reference sequence).

The rearrangement joins TRBV7-9 to TRBJ1-2, with D maybe TRBD1 (5 bases). The CDR3 loop spans 14 amino acids. Trimming pared 4 bases from V and 2 bases from J, leaving 11 bases between. The germline CDR1 and CDR2 sequences are SEHNR and FQNEAQ (reference sequence). CDR3 protein: CASSSGRANYGYTF. DNA of the CDR3: TGTGCCAGCAGCTCAGGCAGGGCAAACTATGGCTACACCTTC.

The chain recombines TRBV10-3 with TRBJ1-5, with 10 bases fitting TRBD1. The CDR3 loop spans 15 amino acids. The germline gives CDR1 ENHRY, CDR2 SYGVKD. J gave up 4 bases and V 2 bases, and 2 bases lay outside the gene matches. Written as DNA, the CDR3 is TGTGCCATCAGTGAGGGACAGGGGGGTAATCAGCCCCAGCATTTT. Translation gives CAISEGQGGNQPQHF.

This chain links TRBV7-9 with TRBJ1-1; D is unclear. The germline V gene encodes CDR1 SEHNR and CDR2 FQNEAQ (reference sequence). This CDR3 has 14 residues. V lost 1 base and J lost 6, with 12 bases in between. DNA for the CDR3: TGTGCCAGCAGCTTAGAGGTCAGGTATTCTGAAGCTTTCTTT. This translates into CASSLEVRYSEAFF.

This chain uses TRBV7-9 with TRBJ1-1; the D gene is possibly TRBD1 (5 bases). The CDR3 is 13 residues long. Germline V gives CDR1 SEHNR, CDR2 FQNEAQ (reference sequence). Between the trimmed V and J ends, which lost 8 bases and 4 bases, there was a span of 14 bases. The CDR3, as DNA: TGTGCCAGCGCCATGGGGGGGGGCACTGAAGCTTTCTTT. Translating gives CASAMGGGTEAFF.

The chain joins TRBV2 to TRBJ1-6; D unresolved. The CDR3 sequence is 15 residues long. Trimming cost V 3 bases and J 0 bases, with 6 bases left between them. Germline values: CDR1 SNHLY, CDR2 FYNNEI. CDR3 DNA sequence: TGTGCCAGCAGTGACGGGAGCTCCTATAATTCACCCCTCCACTTT. Amino acid sequence: CASSDGSSYNSPLHF.

The chain joins TRBV13 to TRBJ1-1; possible D gene TRBD1, 6 bases. V gave up 5 bases and J gave up 7 bases, with 17 bases separating them. Germline lookup yields CDR1 PRHDT and CDR2 FYEKMQ (reference sequence). The CDR3 totals 14 residues. The CDR3 DNA reads as TGTGCCAGCAGCCCGCCCCGGCAGGGGATTGAAGCTTTCTTT. Residues: CASSPPRQGIEAFF.

This clone occurred a few times. This chain links TRBV5-1 with TRBJ2-5, with D possibly matching TRBD2 (6 bases). The CDR3 covers 17 residues. CDR1 SGHRS and CDR2 YFSETQ come from the germline V gene. Trimming left V 4 bases short and J 5 bases short, with 24 bases between. The CDR3 DNA is TGCGCCAGCAGCCCAGCAACTCGGACCGGGGGTGGGGAGACCCAGTACTTC. This gives the protein CASSPATRTGGGETQYF.